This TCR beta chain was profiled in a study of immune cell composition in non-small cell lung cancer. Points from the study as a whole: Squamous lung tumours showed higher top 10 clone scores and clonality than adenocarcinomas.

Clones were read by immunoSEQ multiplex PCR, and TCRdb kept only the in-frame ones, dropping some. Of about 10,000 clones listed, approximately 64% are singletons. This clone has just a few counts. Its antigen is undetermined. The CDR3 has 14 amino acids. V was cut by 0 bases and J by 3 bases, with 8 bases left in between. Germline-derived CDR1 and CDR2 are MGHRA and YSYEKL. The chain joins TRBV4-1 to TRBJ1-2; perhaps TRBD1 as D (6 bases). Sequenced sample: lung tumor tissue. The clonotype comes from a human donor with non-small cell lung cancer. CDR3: CASSQDQGYYGYTF. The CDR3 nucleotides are TGCGCCAGCAGCCAAGATCAGGGGTACTATGGCTACACCTTC.